This T cell receptor (beta chain) was sequenced for a study of cytomegalovirus exposure and HLA in healthy donors. The PCR was carried out with 60 Vbeta primers and 13 Jbeta primers. Sequencing used immunoSEQ multiplex PCR; TCRdb keeps in-frame clones, though not all of them. The sample shows some 130,000 clones, roughly 78% of them seen only once. Worth noting for this clone: Its antigen is not identified.

Study results and limitations: Most of the CMV-associated TCR beta chains (in a later analysis) appeared to be HLA-restricted. Sequences of the TCR beta chain were said to predict the HLA-A and HLA-B alleles of most subjects accurately.

V was pared by 3 bases and J by 4 bases, with 9 bases of the junction left unmatched. Germline CDR1 SQVTM, CDR2 ANQGSEA. The CDR3 extends over 15 amino acids. Sequenced: PBMCs. The sequence was obtained from a woman aged 30 to 39 in good health and CMV-seropositive. V usage is TRBV29-1 and J usage is TRBJ2-3, with 8 bases identical to TRBD2. DNA of the CDR3: TGCAGCGTTGAGGGGAGGGCTAGCGGGCCAGATACGCAGTATTTT. Its protein product is CSVEGRASGPDTQYF.